This TCR beta chain derives from a study of blood T cells in healthy people across ages. With a J-beta primer mix and a sample-barcoded 5' primer, a second PCR ran roughly 6 to 11 cycles. From the 5' RACE reads, TCRdb called clonotypes with MiXCR, one entry per CDR3 protein. The sample has fewer than 1.5 million distinct CDR3 sequences, approximately 38% seen once. This clonotype occurred a few times. Antigen: not known. Study-wide points: Roughly linear declines in TCR beta diversity per million T cells occurred with age. Estimates of diversity drawn from one million T cells were considered underestimates.

The CDR3 extends over 16 amino acids. Germline V CDR1 and CDR2: DFQATT, SNEGSKA (reference sequence). The individuals who served as donors were healthy Caucasians living in Russia, aged about 6 to 90. Peripheral blood samples of 9 to 10 milliliters were drawn from each donor. This TCR was sampled from a woman aged 18 to 35 in good health. The sample was blood. The J gene is TRBJ2-7, the V gene TRBV20-1, with 8 bases aligning to TRBD1. Gene TRBJ2-5 matches the end of the DNA better, so the J call may be wrong. The DNA for the CDR3 is TGCAGTGCTAGAGCGGGGACAGGCGTTCATAGAGAGACCCAGTACTTC. Translation: CSARAGTGVHRETQYF.